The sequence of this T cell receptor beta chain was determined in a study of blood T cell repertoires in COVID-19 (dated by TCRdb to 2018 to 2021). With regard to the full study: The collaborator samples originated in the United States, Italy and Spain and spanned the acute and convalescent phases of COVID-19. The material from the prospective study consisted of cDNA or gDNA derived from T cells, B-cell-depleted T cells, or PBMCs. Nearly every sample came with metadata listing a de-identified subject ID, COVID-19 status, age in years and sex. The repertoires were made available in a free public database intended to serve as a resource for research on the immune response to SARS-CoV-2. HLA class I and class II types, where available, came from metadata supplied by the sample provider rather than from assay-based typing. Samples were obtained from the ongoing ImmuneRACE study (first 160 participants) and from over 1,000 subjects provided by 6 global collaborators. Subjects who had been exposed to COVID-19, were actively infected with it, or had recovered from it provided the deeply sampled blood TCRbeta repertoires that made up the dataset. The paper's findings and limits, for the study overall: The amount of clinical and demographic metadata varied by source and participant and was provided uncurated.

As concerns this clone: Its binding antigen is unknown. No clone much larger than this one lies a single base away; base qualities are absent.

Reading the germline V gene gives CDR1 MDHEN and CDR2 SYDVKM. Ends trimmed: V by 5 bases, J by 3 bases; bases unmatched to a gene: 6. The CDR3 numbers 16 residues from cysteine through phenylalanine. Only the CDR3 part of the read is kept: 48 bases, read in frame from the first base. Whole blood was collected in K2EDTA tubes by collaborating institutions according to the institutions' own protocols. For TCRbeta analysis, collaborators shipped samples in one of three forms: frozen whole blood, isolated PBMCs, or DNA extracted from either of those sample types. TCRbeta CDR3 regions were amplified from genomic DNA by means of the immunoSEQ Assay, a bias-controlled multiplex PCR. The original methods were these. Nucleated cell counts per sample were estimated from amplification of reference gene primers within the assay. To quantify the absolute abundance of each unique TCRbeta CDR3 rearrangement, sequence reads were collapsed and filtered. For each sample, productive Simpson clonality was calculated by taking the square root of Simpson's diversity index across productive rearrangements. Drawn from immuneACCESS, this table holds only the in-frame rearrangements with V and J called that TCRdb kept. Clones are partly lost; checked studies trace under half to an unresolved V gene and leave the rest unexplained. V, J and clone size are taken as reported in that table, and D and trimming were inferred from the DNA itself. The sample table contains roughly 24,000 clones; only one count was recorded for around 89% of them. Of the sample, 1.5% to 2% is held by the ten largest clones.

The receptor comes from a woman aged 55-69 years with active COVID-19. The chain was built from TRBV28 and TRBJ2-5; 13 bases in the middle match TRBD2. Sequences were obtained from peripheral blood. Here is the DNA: TGTGCCAGCAGTGGACTAGCGGGAGTGGCCGAAGAGACCCAGTACTTC. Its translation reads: CASSGLAGVAEETQYF.